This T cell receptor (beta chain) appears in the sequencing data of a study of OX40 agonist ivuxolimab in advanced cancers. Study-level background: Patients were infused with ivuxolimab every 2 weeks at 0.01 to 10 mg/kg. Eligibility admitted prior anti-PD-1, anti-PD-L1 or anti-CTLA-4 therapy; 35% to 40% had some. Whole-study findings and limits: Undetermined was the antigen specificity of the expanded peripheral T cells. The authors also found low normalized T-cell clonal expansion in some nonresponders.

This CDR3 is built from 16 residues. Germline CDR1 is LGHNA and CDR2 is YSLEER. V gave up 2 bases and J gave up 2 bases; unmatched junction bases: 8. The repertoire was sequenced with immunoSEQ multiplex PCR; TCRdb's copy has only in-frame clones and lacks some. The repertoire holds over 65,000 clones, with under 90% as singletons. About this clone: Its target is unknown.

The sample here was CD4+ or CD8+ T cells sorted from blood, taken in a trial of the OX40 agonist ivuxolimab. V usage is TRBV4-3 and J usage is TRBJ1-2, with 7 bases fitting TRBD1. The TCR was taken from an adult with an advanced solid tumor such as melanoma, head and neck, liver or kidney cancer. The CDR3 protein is CASSQTPGTANYGYTF. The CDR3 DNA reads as TGCGCCAGCAGCCAAACCCCAGGGACAGCCAACTATGGCTACACCTTC.